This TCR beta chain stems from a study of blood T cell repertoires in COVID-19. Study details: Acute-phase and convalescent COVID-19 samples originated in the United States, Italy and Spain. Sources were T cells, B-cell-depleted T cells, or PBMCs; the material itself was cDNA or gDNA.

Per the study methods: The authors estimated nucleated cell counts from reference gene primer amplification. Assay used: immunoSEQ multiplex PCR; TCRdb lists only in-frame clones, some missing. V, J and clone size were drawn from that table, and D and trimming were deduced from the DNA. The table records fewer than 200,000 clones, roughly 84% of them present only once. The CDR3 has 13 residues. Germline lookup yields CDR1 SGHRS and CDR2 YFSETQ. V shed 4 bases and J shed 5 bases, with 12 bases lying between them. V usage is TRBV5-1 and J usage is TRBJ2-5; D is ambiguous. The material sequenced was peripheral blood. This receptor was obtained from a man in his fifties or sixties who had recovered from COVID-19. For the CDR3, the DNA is TGCGCCAGCAGCAACCTGCTACGGGAGACCCAGTACTTC. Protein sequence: CASSNLLRETQYF.